These T cell receptor beta chains were read from a single sample in a study of regulatory T cells in long-lasting Graves disease. Via MiXCR, TCRdb re-called the multiplex PCR reads, giving one row per CDR3 protein. The repertoire has about 420,000 distinct CDR3 sequences, about 16% of them found once; the top ten carry about 23%. A further study also used this sample, focusing on T cells in Graves' hyperthyroidism and ophthalmopathy.

Specimen: peripheral blood mononuclear cells (PBMCs), collected at new diagnosis, from a patient treated with antithyroid drugs. These receptors were obtained from a woman aged 18-29 years with Graves disease. CDR3s include the opening cysteine and the closing phenylalanine or tryptophan. D genes are given only for firm matches. Clone size is stated in some rows and not others, as once, few, many or a class when expanded.

v_call,d_call,clone_size,j_call,cdr3_nt,cdr3_aa
TRBV7-9,-,few,TRBJ1-5,TGTGCCAGCAGCTGGGACAACTATCAGCCCCAGCATTTT,CASSWDNYQPQHF
TRBV11-3,TRBD1,many,TRBJ2-7,TGTGCCAGCAGAGGGGGCGAGGGTCTCTACGAGCAGTACTTC,CASRGGEGLYEQYF
TRBV7-3,TRBD2,-,TRBJ2-3,TGTGCCAGCAGCTCCTCTAGCGGGAGGCAGTATTTT,CASSSSSGRQYF
TRBV3-1,-,-,TRBJ2-5,TGTGTCAGCAGCCGAACCAGAGGGGGGGAGACCCAGTACTTC,CVSSRTRGGETQYF
TRBV7-9,-,few,TRBJ1-6,TGTGCCAGCACCCAACTAGCCGGTTCACCCCTCCACTTT,CASTQLAGSPLHF
TRBV4-1,-,-,TRBJ2-5,TGCGCCAGCAGCCAAGATTTCGGGACCCAGTACTTC,CASSQDFGTQYF
TRBV20-1,TRBD2,many,TRBJ2-2,TGCAGTGCTAGCGGGAGGGCAAACCGGGGCACCGGGGAGCTGTTTTTT,CSASGRANRGTGELFF
TRBV7-9,-,-,TRBJ2-5,TGTGCCAGCAGCTTAGGCCGCTCTTTGGGGTCCGGAGAGACCCAGTACTTC,CASSLGRSLGSGETQYF
TRBV29-1,-,few,TRBJ1-1,TGCAGCGTTTACGACCATCGGGGGATGGGGACTGAAGCTTTCTTT,CSVYDHRGMGTEAFF
TRBV18,TRBD2,many,TRBJ2-1,TGTGCCAGCTCACCACTTAGCGGGAGGGCCTCCCACAATGAGCAGTTCTTC,CASSPLSGRASHNEQFF
TRBV9,-,few,TRBJ2-3,TGTGCCAGCAGCCCAGGGGGGACTACCGAAAGTACGCAGTATTTT,CASSPGGTTESTQYF
TRBV5-4,TRBD2,-,TRBJ2-1,TGTGCCAGCAGCTCGAGACTAGCGGGACGGGATGAGCAGTTCTTC,CASSSRLAGRDEQFF
TRBV29-1,TRBD2,many,TRBJ2-3,TGCAGCGTTGACGGGACTAGCGGGAGGACAGATACGCAGTATTTT,CSVDGTSGRTDTQYF
TRBV6-2/TRBV6-3,-,many,TRBJ2-1,TGTGCCAGCACCCTCGCCAGGCCATACAATGAGCAGTTCTTC,CASTLARPYNEQFF
TRBV4-3,-,-,TRBJ2-1,TGCGCCAGCAGCCAACTGTCCGACCACAATGAGCAGTTCTTC,CASSQLSDHNEQFF
TRBV5-1,TRBD2,-,TRBJ2-1,TGCGCCAGCAGCTGGACTAGCACACCCCCCTACAATGAGCAGTTCTTC,CASSWTSTPPYNEQFF
TRBV5-1,-,few,TRBJ2-3,TGCGCCAGCAGCTTGGAAGATAAGGGCCCAGATACGCAGTATTTT,CASSLEDKGPDTQYF
TRBV9,TRBD2,many,TRBJ2-5,TGTGCCAGCAGCGTAGCACCTAGCGGGGAAGAGACCCAGTACTTC,CASSVAPSGEETQYF
TRBV6-1,-,-,TRBJ2-1,TGTGCCAGCTCGAGGATGCTCGGGGAGCAGTTCTTC,CASSRMLGEQFF
TRBV7-2,-,few,TRBJ1-5,TGTGCCAGCAGCTTAGGGGGCCGGCGACAGTCCTATCAGCCCCAGCATTTT,CASSLGGRRQSYQPQHF
TRBV28,-,-,TRBJ2-7,TGTGCCAGCAGTTTATCTACAGGGAGGTACGAGCAGTACTTC,CASSLSTGRYEQYF
TRBV5-1,-,few,TRBJ2-2,TGCGCCAGCAACCCCGGAACAAGAACGAACACCGGGGAGCTGTTTTTT,CASNPGTRTNTGELFF
TRBV27,-,-,TRBJ1-2,TGTGCCAGCAGTTTCTCGGAAAACTATGGCTACACCTTC,CASSFSENYGYTF
TRBV19,TRBD2,few,TRBJ2-3,TGTGCCAGTAGTATAACTAGCGGGCAAGCAGCAGATACGCAGTATTTT,CASSITSGQAADTQYF
TRBV27,-,many,TRBJ2-7,TGTGCCAGCAGTTTGACAGTCCTCTCCTACGAGCAGTACTTC,CASSLTVLSYEQYF
TRBV4-2,-,-,TRBJ1-5,TGTGCCAGCAGCCAAGAGATGGGATCCAATCAGCCCCAGCATTTT,CASSQEMGSNQPQHF
TRBV7-2,TRBD2,many,TRBJ2-1,TGTGCCAGCAGCCGGACTAGCGGGAGTTTGTATGAGCAGTTCTTC,CASSRTSGSLYEQFF
TRBV28,TRBD2,few,TRBJ2-3,TGTGCCAGCAGTACCCGAAAGGGGCTAGCGGGAGGACCCACAGATACGCAGTATTTT,CASSTRKGLAGGPTDTQYF
TRBV29-1,-,-,TRBJ2-7,TGCAGCGTAAGAGGGACGAAGCAGTACTTC,CSVRGTKQYF
TRBV10-2,-,few,TRBJ1-1,TGCGCCAGCAGTGAGTCCCCCCGGGGTGAAGCTTTCTTT,CASSESPRGEAFF
TRBV20-1,-,-,TRBJ1-1,TGCAGTGCTAGGGACTACACTGAAGCTTTCTTT,CSARDYTEAFF
TRBV29-1,TRBD2,many,TRBJ2-1,TGCAGCGTTGGGTTGGGGACTAGCGTCTACAATGAGCAGTTCTTC,CSVGLGTSVYNEQFF
TRBV3-1,-,-,TRBJ2-1,TGTGCCAGCAGCCAGCGACTCTCGTGGGACGAGAATGAGCAGTTCTTC,CASSQRLSWDENEQFF
TRBV5-1,-,many,TRBJ2-3,TGCGCCAGCAGCATTCGACTAGAGGTTAGCACAGATACGCAGTATTTT,CASSIRLEVSTDTQYF
TRBV30,-,many,TRBJ2-7,TGTGCCTGGAGTGTAGTCCGGGGCTACGAGCAGTACTTC,CAWSVVRGYEQYF
TRBV11-3,-,-,TRBJ2-3,TGTGCCACCAGTCCCCGGATTCGCACAGATACGCAGTATTTT,CATSPRIRTDTQYF
TRBV20-1,TRBD1,few,TRBJ1-5,TGCAGTGCTAGAACAACACAGGGGGCCAATCAGCCCCAGCATTTT,CSARTTQGANQPQHF
TRBV29-1,-,many,TRBJ2-3,TGCAGCGCAGGCGGGAGCACAGATACGCAGTATTTT,CSAGGSTDTQYF
TRBV5-6,TRBD2,many,TRBJ2-1,TGTGCCAGCAGCTTACCGCGGTGGGGGGGGAATGAGCAGTTCTTC,CASSLPRWGGNEQFF
TRBV7-9,-,many,TRBJ2-2,TGTGCCAGCAGCTTGGGTGTGAGCACCGGGGAGCTGTTTTTT,CASSLGVSTGELFF
TRBV6-2/TRBV6-3,-,-,TRBJ2-3,TGTGCCAGCAGTGTACCTCCCCCAGATACGCAGTATTTT,CASSVPPPDTQYF
TRBV20-1,TRBD2,-,TRBJ2-1,TGCAGTGCCCTAGCGGGGGAGCAGTTCTTC,CSALAGEQFF
TRBV12-3/TRBV12-4,-,many,TRBJ2-7,TGTGCCAGCAACCCCGGGGGAGGTAGGTCAGCCTACGAGCAGTACTTC,CASNPGGGRSAYEQYF
TRBV2,-,few,TRBJ1-1,TGTGCCAGCAGTGAAGTTGTAGGTAAGGCTGAAGCTTTCTTT,CASSEVVGKAEAFF
TRBV28,-,many,TRBJ2-3,TGTGCCAGCAGTTCCCAGGGAGCGAGAGGCACAGATACGCAGTATTTT,CASSSQGARGTDTQYF
TRBV18,-,few,TRBJ2-2,TGTGCCAGCTCACCATGGCAAACGAACACCGGGGAGCTGTTTTTT,CASSPWQTNTGELFF
TRBV20-1,-,-,TRBJ1-5,TGCAGTGCTGCCCCTTATATTAGCAATCAGCCCCAGCATTTT,CSAAPYISNQPQHF
TRBV6-2/TRBV6-3,TRBD2,many,TRBJ2-1,TGTGCCAGCAGTTACTCCCCGACTAGCGTATACAATGAGCAGTTCTTC,CASSYSPTSVYNEQFF
TRBV15,-,-,TRBJ2-4,TGTGCCACCAGCAGAGATACGACGGTCAAAAACATTCAGTACTTC,CATSRDTTVKNIQYF
TRBV5-6,-,few,TRBJ2-7,TGTGCCAGCAGCTTGGAGGCGCGGGCCCTGGGAGACGAGCAGTACTTC,CASSLEARALGDEQYF
TRBV5-4,-,-,TRBJ1-2,TGTGCCAGCAGGCCGGCGGGGGCGGAGGGCTACACCTTC,CASRPAGAEGYTF
TRBV12-3/TRBV12-4,-,few,TRBJ2-7,TGTGCCAGCAGTGGGCTTACCTACGAGCAGTACTTC,CASSGLTYEQYF
TRBV11-2,-,many,TRBJ2-5,TGTGCCAGCAGCCACCCCTTTGTAGGAACCCAGTACTTC,CASSHPFVGTQYF
TRBV6-1,-,many,TRBJ2-1,TGTGCCAGCAGTGAAGTCAACAATGAGCAGTTCTTC,CASSEVNNEQFF
TRBV7-9,-,few,TRBJ1-2,TGTGCCAGCAGCACGGGGGATTGGTATGGCTACACCTTC,CASSTGDWYGYTF
TRBV27,-,many,TRBJ2-7,TGTGCCAGCAGTACCCTGCCGTCCGCCTACGAGCAGTACTTC,CASSTLPSAYEQYF
TRBV19,TRBD2,once,TRBJ2-1,TGTGCCAGTAGTATGTGGGCGGGAGGGGGCTACAATGAGCAGTTCTTC,CASSMWAGGGYNEQFF
TRBV15,-,-,TRBJ2-6,TGTGCCACCAGCAGAGATTCCGACTCTGGGGCCAACGTCCTGACTTTC,CATSRDSDSGANVLTF